This entry is about one TCR beta chain. The CDR3 sequence is 15 residues long. V was pared by 3 bases and J by 0 bases, with 11 bases between. Per the germline V gene, CDR1 is MDHEN and CDR2 is SYDVKM. These data come from a study of T cell changes during pregnancy in multiple sclerosis. Sequencing was performed with immunoSEQ multiplex PCR; in TCRdb, only in-frame clones are kept and a portion is missing. The table includes approximately 32,000 clones, about 88% detected once. This chain joins TRBV28 and TRBJ1-1; D gene unclear. The sequencing used peripheral blood, collected in the third trimester of pregnancy. The TCR was taken from a female donor in good health, enrolled as a control in a pregnancy study. The CDR3 nucleotides read TGTGCCAGCAGTTTTCGCGGGAACTTGAACACTGAAGCTTTCTTT. This sequence encodes CASSFRGNLNTEAFF. The full variable domain, in which reference TRBV28 and TRBJ1-1 provide the parts outside the CDR3, is DVKVTQSSRYLVKRTGEKVFLECVQDMDHENMFWYRQDPGLGLRLIYFSYDVKMKEKGDIPEGYSVSREKKERFSLILESASTNQTSMYLCASSFRGNLNTEAFFGQGTRLTVV.